Listed below are T cell receptor beta chains from one sample, sequenced in a study of CD8 T cells in Susac syndrome. TCRdb processed the immunoSEQ multiplex PCR reads anew with MiXCR; each CDR3 protein has one entry. The table lists about 150,000 distinct CDR3 sequences, around 95% of them singletons. The sample was CD4+ T cells from PBMCs. These receptors all come from a human donor with Susac syndrome. Both conserved end residues are part of each CDR3. D genes are given only for firm matches.

-,TRBV9,TRBJ2-7,15,CASSVGQANSYEQYF
-,TRBV12-3/TRBV12-4,TRBJ2-7,13,CASSFTGSSEQYF
-,TRBV15,TRBJ1-5,15,CATSRDRGLNQPQHF
TRBD1,TRBV7-9,TRBJ1-5,15,CAHHRGLLGNQPQHF
-,TRBV6-5,TRBJ2-1,14,CASSRSSSYNEQFF
-,TRBV4-1,TRBJ2-2,16,CASSDPLRRGAGELFF
TRBD1,TRBV10-3,TRBJ1-5,15,CAISGQGGPNQPQHF
TRBD1,TRBV2,TRBJ1-1,15,CASSPRTGQNTEAFF
TRBD1,TRBV12-5,TRBJ1-2,13,CASGPGTGEGYTF
-,TRBV7-2,TRBJ1-1,10,CASSSGRAFF
TRBD1,TRBV18,TRBJ1-2,13,CASSPGQLYGYTF
-,TRBV18,TRBJ2-5,14,CASSPDRIQETQYF
-,TRBV18,TRBJ1-2,14,CASSPPSGMAGYTF
-,TRBV11-2,TRBJ2-7,15,CASTPREQGWYEQYF
-,TRBV3-1,TRBJ2-5,11,CASKGSETQYF
-,TRBV4-1,TRBJ2-5,14,CASSQDPYQETQYF
TRBD1,TRBV6-1,TRBJ1-5,18,CASTPGTGYVASNQPQHF
-,TRBV3-1,TRBJ1-1,11,CASSQEAEAFF
-,TRBV5-1,TRBJ2-7,11,CASSQSEEQYF
-,TRBV20-1,TRBJ2-7,12,CSARRDGQEQYF
-,TRBV4-1,TRBJ2-2,16,CASSLTATSNTGELFF
-,TRBV4-2,TRBJ1-6,16,CASSPRPQGDNSPLHF
TRBD1,TRBV12-3/TRBV12-4,TRBJ1-1,15,CASSGDRVWDTEAFF
-,TRBV14,TRBJ2-7,15,CASSPSDSSLYEQYF
TRBD1,TRBV20-1,TRBJ2-1,14,CSASLPGQSNEQFF
TRBD2,TRBV20-1,TRBJ2-3,15,CSAADFSGGTDTQYF
TRBD1,TRBV20-1,TRBJ2-3,15,CSAPTGASNTDTQYF
-,TRBV5-4,TRBJ2-4,16,CASSPQGGVAKNIQYF
-,TRBV3-1,TRBJ2-5,14,CASSQDRPLVTQYF
-,TRBV12-3/TRBV12-4,TRBJ2-5,12,CASSLMEETQYF
TRBD1,TRBV29-1,TRBJ1-4,13,CSVQGAAGEKLFF
-,TRBV5-1,TRBJ2-6,13,CASSFVGANVLTF
-,TRBV29-1,TRBJ2-2,15,CSVKGEATSTGELFF
-,TRBV20-1,TRBJ2-2,12,CSASRDRGELFF
-,TRBV24-1,TRBJ2-1,13,CATSETRRNEQFF
TRBD1,TRBV4-1,TRBJ2-2,17,CASSPKIGTGATGELFF
-,TRBV20-1,TRBJ2-7,11,CSGGANYEQYF
TRBD2,TRBV29-1,TRBJ2-3,13,CSVGGGRDVTQYF
-,TRBV5-1,TRBJ2-5,13,CASSSGGGETQYF
-,TRBV29-1,TRBJ1-1,15,CSVSRGFAANTEAFF
-,TRBV29-1,TRBJ2-7,13,CSVDGGGTYEQYF
-,TRBV3-1,TRBJ1-2,14,CASSHQQGYYGYTF
-,TRBV6-5,TRBJ1-2,12,CASRWGQVGYTF
-,TRBV9,TRBJ1-5,15,CASSPTGQFAQPQHF
-,TRBV4-1,TRBJ2-3,13,CASSPLGTDTQYF
TRBD1,TRBV12-3/TRBV12-4,TRBJ2-7,13,CASSFSGGYEQYF
-,TRBV29-1,TRBJ2-7,13,CSAGGQEGYEQYF
-,TRBV9,TRBJ2-7,12,CASSALQGEQYF
TRBD1,TRBV19,TRBJ1-5,13,CASSIGSRTGVFF
-,TRBV7-6,TRBJ2-2,15,CASRAQAVGTGELFF
-,TRBV20-1,TRBJ2-7,11,CSAYTSYEQYF
-,TRBV28,TRBJ1-1,12,CATLREDTEAFF
-,TRBV11-2,TRBJ2-2,17,CASSYIPIRANTGELFF
TRBD1,TRBV25-1,TRBJ2-5,15,CASSKIRGQQETQYF
-,TRBV5-1,TRBJ2-7,13,CASSLEQGNEQYF
-,TRBV19,TRBJ1-6,16,CATRTAHSSYNSPLHF
TRBD2,TRBV20-1,TRBJ2-3,15,CSARASGRGTDTQYF